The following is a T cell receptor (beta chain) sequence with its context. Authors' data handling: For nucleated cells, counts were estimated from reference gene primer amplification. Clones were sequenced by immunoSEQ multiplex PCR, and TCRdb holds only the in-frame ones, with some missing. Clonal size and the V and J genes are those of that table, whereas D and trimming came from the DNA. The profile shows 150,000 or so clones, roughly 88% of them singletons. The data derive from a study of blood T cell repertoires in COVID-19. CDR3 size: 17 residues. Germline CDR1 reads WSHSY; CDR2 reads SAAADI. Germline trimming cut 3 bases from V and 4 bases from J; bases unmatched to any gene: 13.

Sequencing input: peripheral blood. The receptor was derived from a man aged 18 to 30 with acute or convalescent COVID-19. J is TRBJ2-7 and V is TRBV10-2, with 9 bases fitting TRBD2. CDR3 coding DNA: TGCGCCAGCAGTGAAGGTAGCGGGGGACCTCTCCGATACGAGCAGTACTTC. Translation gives CASSEGSGGPLRYEQYF.